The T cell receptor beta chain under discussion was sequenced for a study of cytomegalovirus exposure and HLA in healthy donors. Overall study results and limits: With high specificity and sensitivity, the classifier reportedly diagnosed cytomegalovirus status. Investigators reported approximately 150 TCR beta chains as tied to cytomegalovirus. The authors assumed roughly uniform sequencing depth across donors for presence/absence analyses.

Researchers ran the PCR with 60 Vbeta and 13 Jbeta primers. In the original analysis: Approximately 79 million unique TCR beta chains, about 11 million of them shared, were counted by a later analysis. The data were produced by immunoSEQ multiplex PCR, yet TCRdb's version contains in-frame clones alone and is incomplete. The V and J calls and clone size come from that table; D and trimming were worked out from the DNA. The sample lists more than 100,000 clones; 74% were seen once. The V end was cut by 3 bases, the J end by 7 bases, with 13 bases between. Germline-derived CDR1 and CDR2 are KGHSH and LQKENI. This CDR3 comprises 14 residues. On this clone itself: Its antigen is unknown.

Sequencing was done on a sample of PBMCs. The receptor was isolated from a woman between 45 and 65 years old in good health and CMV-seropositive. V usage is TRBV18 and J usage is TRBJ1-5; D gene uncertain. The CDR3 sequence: CASSPGWREQPQHF. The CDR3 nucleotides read TGTGCCAGCTCACCGGGGTGGAGGGAGCAGCCCCAGCATTTT.